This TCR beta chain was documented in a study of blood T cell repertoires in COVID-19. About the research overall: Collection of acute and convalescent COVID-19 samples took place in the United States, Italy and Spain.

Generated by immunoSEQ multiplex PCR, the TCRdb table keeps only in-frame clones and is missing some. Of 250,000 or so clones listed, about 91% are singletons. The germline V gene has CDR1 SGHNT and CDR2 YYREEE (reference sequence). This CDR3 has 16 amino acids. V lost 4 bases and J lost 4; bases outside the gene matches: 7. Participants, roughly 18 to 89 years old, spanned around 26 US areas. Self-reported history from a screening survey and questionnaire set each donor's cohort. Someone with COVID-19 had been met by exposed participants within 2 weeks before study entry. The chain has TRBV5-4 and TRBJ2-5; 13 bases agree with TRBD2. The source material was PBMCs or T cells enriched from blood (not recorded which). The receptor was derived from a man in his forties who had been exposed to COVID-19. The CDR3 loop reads CASSVGTSGTVETQYF. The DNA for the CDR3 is TGTGCCAGCAGCGTGGGGACTAGCGGGACCGTAGAGACCCAGTACTTC.